This T cell receptor (beta chain) was captured by sequencing in a study of OX40 agonist ivuxolimab in advanced cancers. About the research overall: Males comprised approximately 81% of the group, whose mean age was approximately 60 years (range roughly 23 to 90).

TCRdb's copy holds only in-frame clones and misses some; the assay was immunoSEQ multiplex PCR. The table records 82,000 or so clones, roughly 92% of them present only once. Researchers took blood at baseline, on cycle 4 day 1, and on cycle 7 day 1. This CDR3 contains 15 residues. V was shortened by 0 bases and J by 4 bases, with 13 bases between the two germline ends. Germline-derived CDR1 and CDR2 are SGHNT and YYREEE (reference sequence). The starting material was CD4+ or CD8+ T cells sorted from blood, obtained in a trial of the OX40 agonist ivuxolimab. The chain recombines TRBV5-4 with TRBJ1-2, with D unclear. The receptor comes from an adult with an advanced solid tumor such as melanoma, head and neck, liver or kidney cancer. The CDR3 sequence is CASSLVGRSSYGYTF. CDR3 sequence (DNA): TGTGCCAGCAGCTTGGTTGGCAGAAGCAGCTATGGCTACACCTTC.